Following are 7 T cell receptor beta chains from one sample sequenced in a study of blood T cell repertoires in COVID-19. Sequencing was performed with immunoSEQ multiplex PCR; in TCRdb, only in-frame clones are kept and a portion is missing. The sample lists roughly 160,000 clones; roughly four fifths were seen once. Sequencing was done on a sample of PBMCs or T cells enriched from blood (not recorded which). These receptor sequences come from a man between 45 and 60 years old who had recovered from COVID-19.

CDR3: CASRGGTGQETQYF. The CDR3, as DNA: TGCGCCAGCAGGGGGGGGACAGGCCAAGAGACCCAGTACTTC. The chain carries TRBV5-1 and TRBJ2-5; maybe TRBD1 (8 bases). The CDR3 length is 14 residues. Germline values: CDR1 SGHRS, CDR2 YFSETQ. The V and J ends lost 5 bases and 1 base respectively, with 12 bases between them.

This clone was observed a single time. This chain links TRBV10-3 with TRBJ1-2, with D possibly TRBD1 on 5 matching bases. This CDR3 contains 16 residues. The V and J ends lost 6 bases and 0 bases respectively, with 17 bases between them. CDR1 and CDR2 from the germline V gene are ENHRY and SYGVKD. The CDR3 loop is CAISSTADRPNYGYTF. The CDR3 bases are TGTGCCATCAGCTCAACCGCAGACAGACCTAACTATGGCTACACCTTC.

This chain links TRBV2 with TRBJ1-2; 7 bases fit TRBD1. V gave up 3 bases and J gave up 13 bases; unmatched junction bases: 5. Germline V gene lookup returns CDR1 SNHLY and CDR2 FYNNEI. The length of the CDR3 is 11 residues. The DNA of the CDR3 is TGTGCCAGCAGTGAGGGGACAGTATCCACCTTC. This sequence encodes CASSEGTVSTF.

The chain recombines TRBV14 with TRBJ1-1; D is possibly TRBD1 (5 bases). CDR1 SGHDN and CDR2 FVKESK come from the germline V gene. Trimming pared 0 bases from V and 0 bases from J, leaving 11 bases between. This CDR3 is 16 amino acids long. This chain's CDR3 is CASSQDRYRMNTEAFF. In nucleotides, the CDR3 is TGTGCCAGCAGCCAAGATCGGTACAGGATGAACACTGAAGCTTTCTTT. Combining the CDR3 with reference TRBV14 and TRBJ1-1 gives the whole variable domain EAGVTQFPSHSVIEKGQTVTLRCDPISGHDNLYWYRRVMGKEIKFLLHFVKESKQDESGMPNNRFLAERTGGTYSTLKVQPAELEDSGVYFCASSQDRYRMNTEAFFGQGTRLTVV.

The V and J genes are TRBV28 and TRBJ1-3; D is uncertain. Germline loops: CDR1 MDHEN, CDR2 SYDVKM. The CDR3 spans 14 residues. V was trimmed by 7 bases and J by 4 bases, leaving 14 bases between them. The CDR3: CASNPLVEGNTIYF. The CDR3 nucleotides read TGTGCCAGCAACCCCTTGGTAGAAGGAAACACCATATATTTT.

The V call is TRBV25-1, the J call TRBJ1-6; TRBD1 agrees at 8 bases. V lost 3 bases to trimming and J lost 9 bases; unmatched junction nucleotides: 7. The germline CDR1 and CDR2 sequences are MGHDK and SYGVNS. This CDR3 region has 15 residues. The CDR3 region is CASSDGQGRGSPLHF. DNA of the CDR3: TGTGCCAGCAGTGACGGACAGGGAAGGGGTTCACCCCTCCACTTT.

The chain has TRBV7-3 and TRBJ1-1, with a possible D match to TRBD1 (5 bases). The CDR3 is 14 amino acids. V shed 2 bases and J shed 5 bases, with 12 bases lying between them. Germline V lookup: CDR1 SGHTA, CDR2 FQGTGA. CDR3 DNA: TGTGCCAGCAGCTTAGGGGCAGGGCGGACTGAAGCTTTCTTT. Its translation is CASSLGAGRTEAFF.